These 4 T cell receptor beta chains were all obtained from the same sample, sequenced in a study of blood T cells in healthy people across ages (dated by TCRdb to between 2014 and 2017). The library came from 5' RACE. Sequenced using an Illumina HiSeq 2500. The second PCR ran for roughly 7 to 11 cycles and used a J-beta primer mix along with a sample-barcoded 5' primer. The public reads were quality trimmed at Q25 with fastp and then assembled into clones with MiXCR by TCRdb, keeping productive beta chains. Each entry merges the rows of one CDR3 protein and shows their most common DNA and genes. The sample table shows some 890,000 distinct CDR3 sequences, and about 29% are seen once. Of the sample, more than 8.5% falls within the top ten clones. Separately, the same data were catalogued under a study of T cells of mothers and their children.

Specimen: blood. The receptor source for this set is a woman aged 35 to 49 in good health.

This clonotype was observed a few times. V usage is TRBV28 and J usage is TRBJ2-3; TRBD1 aligns across 8 bases. Unmatched junction bases numbered 5, after V lost 8 bases and J lost 1 base. CDR3 length: 14 residues. Germline loops: CDR1 MDHEN, CDR2 SYDVKM. This chain's CDR3 is CASESGQGTDTQYF. DNA of the CDR3: TGTGCCAGCGAATCGGGACAGGGCACAGATACGCAGTATTTT. Full variable domain (remainder filled in from reference TRBV28 and TRBJ2-3): DVKVTQSSRYLVKRTGEKVFLECVQDMDHENMFWYRQDPGLGLRLIYFSYDVKMKEKGDIPEGYSVSREKKERFSLILESASTNQTSMYLCASESGQGTDTQYFGPGTRLTVL.

The CDR3 sequence is CASSLAGINEQFF. Here the CDR3 DNA reads TGCGCCAGCAGCTTGGCGGGGATCAATGAGCAGTTCTTC. V gene TRBV5-1 combines with J gene TRBJ2-1; perhaps TRBD2 as D (5 bases). In germline, CDR1 is SGHRS, CDR2 YFSETQ. The V and J ends lost 0 bases and 6 bases respectively, with 7 bases between them. This CDR3 is 13 amino acids long.

This clonotype was detected only a few times. This may stem from a read error, because a much larger clone lies one nucleotide away. The chain uses TRBV2 and TRBJ2-7, with D tentatively TRBD1 (6 bases). The CDR3 is 15 amino acids. Germline loops: CDR1 SNHLY, CDR2 FYNNEI. The V and J ends lost 5 bases and 6 bases respectively, with 20 bases between them. The CDR3 DNA is TGTGCCAGCAGTCAACAGACAGGTAATCGGGGCGAGCAGTACTTC. Translation gives CASSQQTGNRGEQYF.

This clonotype has a count of ten or more. The chain is built from TRBV7-6 and TRBJ2-7; tentative D call: TRBD1 (6 bases). Germline lookup yields CDR1 SGHVS and CDR2 FNYEAQ. Deletions cut 1 base from V and 6 bases from J, with 10 bases between. There are 13 residues in the CDR3. The CDR3 nucleotides read TGTGCCAGCAGCTTAGTATCAGGGGTCGAGCAGTACTTC. It codes for CASSLVSGVEQYF.